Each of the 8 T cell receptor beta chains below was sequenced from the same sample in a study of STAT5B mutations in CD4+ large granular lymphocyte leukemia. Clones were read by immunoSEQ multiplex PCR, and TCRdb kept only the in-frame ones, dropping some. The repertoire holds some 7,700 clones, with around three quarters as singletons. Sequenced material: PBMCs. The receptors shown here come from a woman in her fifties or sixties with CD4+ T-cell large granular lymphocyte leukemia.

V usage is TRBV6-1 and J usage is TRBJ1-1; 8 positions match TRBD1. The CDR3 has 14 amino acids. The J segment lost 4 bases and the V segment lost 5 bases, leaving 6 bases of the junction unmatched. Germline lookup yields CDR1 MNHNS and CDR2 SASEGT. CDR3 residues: CASSSQGGGTEAFF. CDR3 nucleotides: TGTGCCAGCAGTTCACAGGGGGGAGGCACTGAAGCTTTCTTT.

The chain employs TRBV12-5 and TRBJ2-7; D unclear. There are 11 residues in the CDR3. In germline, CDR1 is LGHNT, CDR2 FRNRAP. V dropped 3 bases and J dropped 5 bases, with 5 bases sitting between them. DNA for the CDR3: TGTGCTAGTGGTTTACTAAACGAGCAGTACTTC. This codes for CASGLLNEQYF.

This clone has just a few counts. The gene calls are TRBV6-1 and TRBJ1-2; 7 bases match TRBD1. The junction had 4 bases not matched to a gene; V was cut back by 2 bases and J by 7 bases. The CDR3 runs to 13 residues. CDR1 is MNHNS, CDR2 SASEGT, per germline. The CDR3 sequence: CASSERDSAGYTF. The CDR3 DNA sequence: TGTGCCAGCAGTGAACGGGACAGCGCTGGCTACACCTTC.

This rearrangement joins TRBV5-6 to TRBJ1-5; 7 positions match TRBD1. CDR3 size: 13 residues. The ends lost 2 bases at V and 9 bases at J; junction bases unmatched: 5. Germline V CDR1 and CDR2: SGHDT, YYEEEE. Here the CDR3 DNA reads TGTGCCAGCAGCTTTTTGCAGGGGGGGCCCCAGCATTTT. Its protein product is CASSFLQGGPQHF.

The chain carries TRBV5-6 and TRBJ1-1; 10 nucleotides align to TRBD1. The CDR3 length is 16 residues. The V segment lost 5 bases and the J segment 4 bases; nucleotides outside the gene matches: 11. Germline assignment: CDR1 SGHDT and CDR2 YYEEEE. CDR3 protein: CASRRQGAVLGTEAFF. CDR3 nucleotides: TGTGCCAGCAGACGACAGGGGGCCGTATTGGGCACTGAAGCTTTCTTT.

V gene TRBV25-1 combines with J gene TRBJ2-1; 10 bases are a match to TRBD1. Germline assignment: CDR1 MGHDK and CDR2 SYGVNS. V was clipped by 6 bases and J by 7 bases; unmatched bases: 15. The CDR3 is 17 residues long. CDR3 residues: CASSDFGGGGQGNEQFF. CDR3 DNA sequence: TGTGCCAGCAGCGATTTTGGAGGGGGGGGACAGGGGAATGAGCAGTTCTTC.

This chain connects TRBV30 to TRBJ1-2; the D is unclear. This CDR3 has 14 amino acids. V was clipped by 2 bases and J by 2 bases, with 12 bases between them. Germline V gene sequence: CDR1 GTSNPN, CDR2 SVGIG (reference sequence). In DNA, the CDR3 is TGTGCCTGGAGTTTTGAGGGCCGGAACTATGGCTACACCTTC. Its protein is CAWSFEGRNYGYTF.

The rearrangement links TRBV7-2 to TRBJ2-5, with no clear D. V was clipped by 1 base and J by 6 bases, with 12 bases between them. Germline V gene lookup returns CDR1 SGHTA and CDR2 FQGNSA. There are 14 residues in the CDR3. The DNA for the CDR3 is TGTGCCAGCAGCTTAGAAAGGCGTCAGCAGACCCAGTACTTC. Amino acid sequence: CASSLERRQQTQYF.